This T cell receptor (beta chain) was retrieved from a study of cytomegalovirus exposure and HLA in healthy donors. This PCR relied on a set of 60 Vbeta primers and 13 Jbeta primers. Profiled with immunoSEQ multiplex PCR; TCRdb holds only in-frame clones, not every one. The data contain under 200,000 clones, approximately 80% of them singletons. As for this clone: The antigen is not known. One end of the junction fails to match germline, which may point to a read error.

Study-wide findings and caveats: Later work showed greater clonal expansion in HLA-associated TCR beta chains than in equally common others. For most TCR beta V segments, an earlier analysis put the productive rate at about 87% or about 30% of the time. Later analysis reportedly placed an Asian-associated ancestry cluster below the roughly 700-donor mean in N-insertions.

The CDR3 consists of 14 residues. Germline V gene data show CDR1 as SSHAT and CDR2 as FNYEAQ (reference sequence). The J gene is TRBJ2-3, the V gene TRBV7-7, with 7 bases fitting TRBD1. Sequencing input: PBMCs. This TCR derives from a man aged 50-60 years in good health and CMV-seropositive. CDR3 residues: CASSQTGGTDTQYF. The CDR3 bases are TGTGCTAGCAGCCAAACAGGGGGCACAGATACGCAGTATTTT.